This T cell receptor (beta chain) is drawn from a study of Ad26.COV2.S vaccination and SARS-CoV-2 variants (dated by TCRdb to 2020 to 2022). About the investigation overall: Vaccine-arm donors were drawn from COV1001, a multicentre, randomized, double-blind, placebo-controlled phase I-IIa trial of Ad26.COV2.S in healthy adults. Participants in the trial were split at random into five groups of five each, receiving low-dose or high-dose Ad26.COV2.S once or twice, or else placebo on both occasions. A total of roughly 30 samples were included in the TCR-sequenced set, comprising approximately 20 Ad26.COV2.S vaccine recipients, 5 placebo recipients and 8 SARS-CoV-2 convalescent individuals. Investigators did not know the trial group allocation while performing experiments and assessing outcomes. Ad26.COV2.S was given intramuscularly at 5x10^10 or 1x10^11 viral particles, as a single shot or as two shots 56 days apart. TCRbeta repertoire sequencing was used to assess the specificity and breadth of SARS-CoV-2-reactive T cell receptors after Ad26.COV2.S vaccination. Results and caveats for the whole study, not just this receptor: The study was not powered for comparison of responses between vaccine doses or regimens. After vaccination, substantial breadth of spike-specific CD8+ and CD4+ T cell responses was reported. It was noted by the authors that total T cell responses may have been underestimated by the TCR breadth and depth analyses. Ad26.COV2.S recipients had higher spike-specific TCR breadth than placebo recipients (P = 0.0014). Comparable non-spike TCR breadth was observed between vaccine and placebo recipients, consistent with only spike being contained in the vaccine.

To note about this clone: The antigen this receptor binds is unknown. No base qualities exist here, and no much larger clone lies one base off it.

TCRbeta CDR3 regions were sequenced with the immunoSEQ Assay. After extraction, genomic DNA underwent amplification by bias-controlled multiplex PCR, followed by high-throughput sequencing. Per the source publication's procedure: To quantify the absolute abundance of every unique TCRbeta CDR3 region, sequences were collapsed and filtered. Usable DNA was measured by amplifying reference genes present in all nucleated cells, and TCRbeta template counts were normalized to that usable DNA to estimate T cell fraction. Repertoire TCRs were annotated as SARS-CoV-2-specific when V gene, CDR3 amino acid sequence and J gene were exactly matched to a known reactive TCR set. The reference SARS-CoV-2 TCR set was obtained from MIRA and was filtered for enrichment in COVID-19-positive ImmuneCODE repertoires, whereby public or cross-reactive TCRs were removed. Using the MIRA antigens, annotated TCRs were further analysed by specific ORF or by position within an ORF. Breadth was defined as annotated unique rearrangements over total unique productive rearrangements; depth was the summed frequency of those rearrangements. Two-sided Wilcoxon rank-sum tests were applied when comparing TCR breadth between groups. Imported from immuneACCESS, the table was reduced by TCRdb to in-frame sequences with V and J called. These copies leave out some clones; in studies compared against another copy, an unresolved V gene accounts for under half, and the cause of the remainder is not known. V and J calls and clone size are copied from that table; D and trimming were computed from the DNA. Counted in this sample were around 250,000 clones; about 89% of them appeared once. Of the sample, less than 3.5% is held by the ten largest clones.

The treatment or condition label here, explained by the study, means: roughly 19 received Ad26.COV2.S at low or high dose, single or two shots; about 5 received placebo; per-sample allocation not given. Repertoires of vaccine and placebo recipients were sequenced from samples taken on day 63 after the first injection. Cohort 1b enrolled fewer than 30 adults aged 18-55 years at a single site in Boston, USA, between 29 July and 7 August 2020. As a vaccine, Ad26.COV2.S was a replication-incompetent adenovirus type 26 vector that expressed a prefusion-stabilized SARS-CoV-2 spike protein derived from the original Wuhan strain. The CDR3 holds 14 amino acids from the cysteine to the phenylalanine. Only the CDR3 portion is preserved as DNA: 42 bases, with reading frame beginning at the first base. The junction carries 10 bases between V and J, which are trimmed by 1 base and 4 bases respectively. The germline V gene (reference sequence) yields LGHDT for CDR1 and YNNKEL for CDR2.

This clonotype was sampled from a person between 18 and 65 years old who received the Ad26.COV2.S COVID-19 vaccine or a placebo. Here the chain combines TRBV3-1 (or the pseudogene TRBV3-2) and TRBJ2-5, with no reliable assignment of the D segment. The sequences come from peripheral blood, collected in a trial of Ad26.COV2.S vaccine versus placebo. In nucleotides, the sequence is TGTGCCAGCAGCCAAGGGGCCGCAGCAGAGACCCAGTACTTC. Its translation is CASSQGAAAETQYF.